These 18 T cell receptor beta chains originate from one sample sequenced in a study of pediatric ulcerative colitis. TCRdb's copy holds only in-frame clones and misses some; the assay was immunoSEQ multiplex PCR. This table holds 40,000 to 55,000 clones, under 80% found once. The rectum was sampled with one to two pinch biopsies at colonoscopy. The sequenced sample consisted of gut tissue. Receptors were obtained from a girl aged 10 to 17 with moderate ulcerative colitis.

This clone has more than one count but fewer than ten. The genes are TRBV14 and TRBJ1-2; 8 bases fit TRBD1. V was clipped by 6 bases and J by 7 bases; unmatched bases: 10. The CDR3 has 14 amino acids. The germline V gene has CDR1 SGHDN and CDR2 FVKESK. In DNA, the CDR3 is TGTGCCAGCAGGTTTTCAGGGGGCGCAGTTGGCTACACCTTC. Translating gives CASRFSGGAVGYTF. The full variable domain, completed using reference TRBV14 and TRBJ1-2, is EAGVTQFPSHSVIEKGQTVTLRCDPISGHDNLYWYRRVMGKEIKFLLHFVKESKQDESGMPNNRFLAERTGGTYSTLKVQPAELEDSGVYFCASRFSGGAVGYTFGSGTRLTVV.

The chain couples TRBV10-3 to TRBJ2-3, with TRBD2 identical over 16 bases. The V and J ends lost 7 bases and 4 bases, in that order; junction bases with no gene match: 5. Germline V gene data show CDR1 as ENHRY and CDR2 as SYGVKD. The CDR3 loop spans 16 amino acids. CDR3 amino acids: CAINPGLAGGPDTQYF. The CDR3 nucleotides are TGTGCCATCAATCCGGGACTAGCGGGAGGGCCAGATACGCAGTATTTT.

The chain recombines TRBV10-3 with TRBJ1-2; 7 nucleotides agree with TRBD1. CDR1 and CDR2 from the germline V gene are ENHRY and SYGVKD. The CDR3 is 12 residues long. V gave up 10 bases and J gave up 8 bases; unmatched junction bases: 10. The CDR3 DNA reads TGTGCCACCTGGGACAGCTCTTCGGGCTACACCTTC. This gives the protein CATWDSSSGYTF.

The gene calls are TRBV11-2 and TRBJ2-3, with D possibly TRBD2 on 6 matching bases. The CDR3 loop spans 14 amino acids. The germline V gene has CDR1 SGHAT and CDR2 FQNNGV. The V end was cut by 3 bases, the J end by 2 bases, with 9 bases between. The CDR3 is CASSFSGTTDTQYF. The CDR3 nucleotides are TGTGCCAGCAGCTTTAGCGGAACCACAGATACGCAGTATTTT.

The CDR3 DNA sequence: TGTGCCAGCTCGCCAACAGGGGTGTCGGAGTACGAGCAGTACTTC. This encodes CASSPTGVSEYEQYF. V usage is TRBV18 and J usage is TRBJ2-7; 7 bases map to TRBD1. The CDR3 runs to 15 residues. CDR1 KGHSH and CDR2 LQKENI come from the germline V gene. V lost 6 bases and J lost 4; bases outside the gene matches: 12.

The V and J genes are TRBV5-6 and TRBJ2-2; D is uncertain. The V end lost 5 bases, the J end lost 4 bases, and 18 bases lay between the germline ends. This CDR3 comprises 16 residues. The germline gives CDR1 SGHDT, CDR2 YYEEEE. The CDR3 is CASSWGLSGGTGELFF. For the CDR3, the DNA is TGTGCCAGCAGTTGGGGTCTCTCTGGCGGCACCGGGGAGCTGTTTTTT.

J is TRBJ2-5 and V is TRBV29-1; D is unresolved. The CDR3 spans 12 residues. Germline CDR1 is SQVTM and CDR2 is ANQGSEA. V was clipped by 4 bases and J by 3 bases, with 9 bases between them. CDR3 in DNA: TGCAGCGTTGGGATGCTAAAAGAGACCCAGTACTTC. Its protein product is CSVGMLKETQYF.

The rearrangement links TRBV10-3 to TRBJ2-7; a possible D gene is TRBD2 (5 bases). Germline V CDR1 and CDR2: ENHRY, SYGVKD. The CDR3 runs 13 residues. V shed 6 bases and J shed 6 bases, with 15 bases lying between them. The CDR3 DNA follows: TGTGCCATCAGAGACCCCGGGGTAGTCGAGCAGTACTTC. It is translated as CAIRDPGVVEQYF.

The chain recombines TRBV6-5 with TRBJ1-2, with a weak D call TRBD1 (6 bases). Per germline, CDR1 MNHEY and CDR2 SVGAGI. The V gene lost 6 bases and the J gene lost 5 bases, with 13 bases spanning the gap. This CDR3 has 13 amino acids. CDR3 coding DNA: TGTGCCAGCAGCAGGACAGCATTTTATGGCTACACCTTC. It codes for CASSRTAFYGYTF.

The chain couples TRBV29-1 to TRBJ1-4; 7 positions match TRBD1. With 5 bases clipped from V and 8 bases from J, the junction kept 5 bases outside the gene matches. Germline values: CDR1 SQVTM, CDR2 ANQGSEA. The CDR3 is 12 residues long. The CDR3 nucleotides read TGCAGCGTTAGCCAGGGGGACGAAAAACTGTTTTTT. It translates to CSVSQGDEKLFF. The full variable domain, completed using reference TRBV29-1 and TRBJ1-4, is SAVISQKPSRDICQRGTSLTIQCQVDSQVTMMFWYRQQPGQSLTLIATANQGSEATYESGFVIDKFPISRPNLTFSTLTVSNMSPEDSSIYLCSVSQGDEKLFFGSGTQLSVL.

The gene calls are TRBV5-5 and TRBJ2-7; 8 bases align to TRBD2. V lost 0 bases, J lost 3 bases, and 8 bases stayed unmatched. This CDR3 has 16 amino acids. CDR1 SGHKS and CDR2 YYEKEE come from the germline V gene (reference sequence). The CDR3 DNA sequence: TGTGCCAGCAGCTTGGAGGGTAGCGGGACTCACTACGAGCAGTACTTC. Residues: CASSLEGSGTHYEQYF.

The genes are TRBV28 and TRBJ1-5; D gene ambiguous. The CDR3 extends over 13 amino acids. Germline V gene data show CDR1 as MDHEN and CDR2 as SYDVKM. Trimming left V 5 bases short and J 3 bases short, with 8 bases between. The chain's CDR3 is CASSPMVNQPQHF. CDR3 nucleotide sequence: TGTGCCAGCAGTCCGATGGTCAATCAGCCCCAGCATTTT.

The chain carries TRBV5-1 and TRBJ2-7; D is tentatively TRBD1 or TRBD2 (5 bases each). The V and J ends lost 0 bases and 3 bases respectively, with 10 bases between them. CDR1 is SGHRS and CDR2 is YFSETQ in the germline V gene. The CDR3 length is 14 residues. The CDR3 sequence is CASSLVGDHYEQYF. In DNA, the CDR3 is TGCGCCAGCAGCTTGGTTGGGGACCACTACGAGCAGTACTTC.

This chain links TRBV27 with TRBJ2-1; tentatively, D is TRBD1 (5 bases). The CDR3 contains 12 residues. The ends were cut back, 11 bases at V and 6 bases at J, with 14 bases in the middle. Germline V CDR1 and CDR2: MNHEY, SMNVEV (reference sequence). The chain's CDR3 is CAAGLAFNEQFF. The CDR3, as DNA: TGTGCCGCAGGGCTCGCTTTCAATGAGCAGTTCTTC.

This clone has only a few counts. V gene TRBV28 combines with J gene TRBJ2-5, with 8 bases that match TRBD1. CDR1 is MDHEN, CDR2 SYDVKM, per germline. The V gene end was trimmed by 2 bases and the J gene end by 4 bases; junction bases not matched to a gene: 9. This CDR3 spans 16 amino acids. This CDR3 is CASSLGAARGPETQYF. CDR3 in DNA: TGTGCCAGCAGTTTAGGGGCCGCCAGGGGGCCAGAGACCCAGTACTTC.

The CDR3 protein is CASSLEDSAGNEQFF. CDR3 DNA sequence: TGTGCCAGCAGCTTAGAAGACTCGGCGGGCAATGAGCAGTTCTTC. This sequence joins TRBV11-3 and TRBJ2-1, with D perhaps TRBD2 (5 bases). Germline CDR1 and CDR2: SGHNT and YENEEA. CDR3 length: 15 amino acids. Trimming took 0 bases from V and 6 from J, leaving 12 bases between them.

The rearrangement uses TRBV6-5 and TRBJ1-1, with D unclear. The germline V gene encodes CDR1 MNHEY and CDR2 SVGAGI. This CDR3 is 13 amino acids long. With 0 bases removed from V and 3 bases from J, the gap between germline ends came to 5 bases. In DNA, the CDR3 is TGTGCCAGCAGTTACTCGGGCTACACTGAAGCTTTCTTT. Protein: CASSYSGYTEAFF.

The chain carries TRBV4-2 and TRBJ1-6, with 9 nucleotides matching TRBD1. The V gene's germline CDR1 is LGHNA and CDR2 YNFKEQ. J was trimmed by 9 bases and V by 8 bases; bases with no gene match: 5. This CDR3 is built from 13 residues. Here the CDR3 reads CASQGQGPSPLHF. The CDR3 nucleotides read TGTGCCAGCCAGGGACAGGGTCCTTCACCCCTCCACTTT.